This T cell receptor (beta chain) was found in a study of blood T cell repertoires in COVID-19. Study as a whole: Acute and convalescent COVID-19 specimens originated in the United States, Italy and Spain.

Per the study methods: Reference gene primer amplification gave estimated nucleated cell counts. Sequencing used immunoSEQ multiplex PCR; TCRdb keeps in-frame clones, though not all of them. V and J calls and clone size follow that table, whereas D and trimming were derived from the DNA. The data contain tens of thousands of clones, 70% to 90% of them singletons. Losses at the gene ends were 3 bases for V and 7 bases for J; bases not matched to a gene: 4. Germline V CDR1 and CDR2: SGHTA, FQGNSA. The CDR3 totals 13 residues. This clone was seen more than once but under ten times. The gene calls are TRBV7-2 and TRBJ1-2; TRBD1 agrees at 8 bases. The source is a woman aged 55-70 years with acute or convalescent COVID-19. The sequenced material came from peripheral blood. The CDR3 region is CASSFDRGSGYTF. The CDR3 DNA reads TGTGCCAGCAGCTTCGACAGGGGTTCTGGCTACACCTTC.